Listed below are T cell receptor beta chains from one sample, sequenced in a study of cytomegalovirus exposure and HLA in healthy donors. Here immunoSEQ multiplex PCR was the method, and the copy in TCRdb shows in-frame clones only, minus some. The table lists around 190,000 clones, 70% to 80% of them singletons. The sample consisted of PBMCs. The receptor set was obtained from a man aged 60 to 75 in good health and CMV-seronegative. Both conserved end residues are part of each CDR3. Fields, in order: CDR3 length, J gene, clone size, D gene, V gene, CDR3 DNA, CDR3 protein. D genes are given only for firm matches. The size of a clone is reported for some rows only, either as once, few or many, or as a class for expanded clones.

13,TRBJ1-3,NA,NA,TRBV7-6,TGTGCCAGCAGCCCCCGCGCTGGAAACACCATATATTTT,CASSPRAGNTIYF
13,TRBJ1-2,few,TRBD1,TRBV5-1,TGCGCCAGCAGCTTGGGACAGGGGGATGGCTACACCTTC,CASSLGQGDGYTF
13,TRBJ1-2,once,TRBD1,TRBV29-1,TGCAGCGTTGAAGAGGCCGACAGGGGTGGCTACACCTTC,CSVEEADRGGYTF
13,TRBJ2-7,NA,NA,TRBV4-1,TGCGCCAGCAGCCAACCGGGGACCTACGAGCAGTACTTC,CASSQPGTYEQYF
13,TRBJ1-5,NA,NA,TRBV7-6,TGTGCCAGCAGCTTAAACCTATATCAGCCCCAGCATTTT,CASSLNLYQPQHF
17,TRBJ2-3,NA,TRBD1,TRBV18,TGTGCCAGCTCACCCCGTCTTGGACAGGGGGTCACAGATACGCAGTATTTT,CASSPRLGQGVTDTQYF
14,TRBJ2-7,NA,TRBD2,TRBV5-3,TGTGCCCCAGGGAAGGTAGCGGGGGCCCACGAGCAGTACTTC,CAPGKVAGAHEQYF
15,TRBJ1-5,NA,NA,TRBV19,TGTGCCAGTAGTATCCTACCGGGGAGGTATCAGCCCCAGCATTTT,CASSILPGRYQPQHF
15,TRBJ1-1,NA,NA,TRBV5-1,TGCGCCAGCAGCTTGCGAGGAGTAGGGAACACTGAAGCTTTCTTT,CASSLRGVGNTEAFF
16,TRBJ2-3,NA,NA,TRBV18,TGTGCCAGCTCACCACCGTTTATCTCTAGCACAGATACGCAGTATTTT,CASSPPFISSTDTQYF
16,TRBJ1-2,NA,NA,TRBV6-4,TGTGCCAGCAGTGGCCCCGGGACACCCTTCCCCTATGGCTACACCTTC,CASSGPGTPFPYGYTF